This T cell receptor (beta chain) was sequenced in a study of blood T cell repertoires in COVID-19. Only in-frame clones appear in the TCRdb table, and some are missing; sequencing was by immunoSEQ multiplex PCR. This repertoire shows under 200,000 clones, 70% to 90% found once; its top ten account for 20% to 25%. The CDR3 runs to 14 residues. The V gene's germline CDR1 is SGHTA and CDR2 FQGTGA. V dropped 2 bases and J dropped 9 bases, with 14 bases sitting between them. The V and J genes are TRBV7-3 and TRBJ2-1, with D possibly matching TRBD1 (5 bases). The source of this sequence is a man between 60 and 75 years old with active or convalescent COVID-19. The sequenced material came from peripheral blood. This CDR3 is CASSLGITGGEQFF. The CDR3 DNA reads TGTGCCAGCAGCTTAGGGATTACAGGCGGTGAGCAGTTCTTC.